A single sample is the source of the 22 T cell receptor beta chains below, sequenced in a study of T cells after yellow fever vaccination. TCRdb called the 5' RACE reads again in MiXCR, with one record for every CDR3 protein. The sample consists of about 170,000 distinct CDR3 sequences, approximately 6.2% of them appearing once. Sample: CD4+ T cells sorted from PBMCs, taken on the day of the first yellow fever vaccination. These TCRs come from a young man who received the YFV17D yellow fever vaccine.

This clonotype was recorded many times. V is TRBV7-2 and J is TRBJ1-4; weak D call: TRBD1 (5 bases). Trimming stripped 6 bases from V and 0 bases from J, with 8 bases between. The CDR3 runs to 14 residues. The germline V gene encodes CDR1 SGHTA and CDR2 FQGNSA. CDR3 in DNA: TGTGCCAGCAGTCTGACAGCAACTAATGAAAAACTGTTTTTT. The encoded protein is CASSLTATNEKLFF.

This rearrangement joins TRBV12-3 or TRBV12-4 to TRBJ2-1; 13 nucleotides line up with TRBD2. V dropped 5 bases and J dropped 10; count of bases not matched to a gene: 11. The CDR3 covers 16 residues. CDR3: CASSPRTSGGPVEQFF. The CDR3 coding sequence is TGTGCCAGCAGTCCGCGGACTAGCGGGGGCCCAGTAGAGCAGTTCTTC.

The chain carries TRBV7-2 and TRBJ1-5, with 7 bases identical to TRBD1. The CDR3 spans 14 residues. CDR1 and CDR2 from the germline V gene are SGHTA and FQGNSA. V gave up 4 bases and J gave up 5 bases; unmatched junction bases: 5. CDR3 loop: CASSYRGGDQPQHF. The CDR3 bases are TGTGCCAGCAGCTACAGGGGAGGGGATCAGCCCCAGCATTTT. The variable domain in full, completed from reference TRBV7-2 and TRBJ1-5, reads GAGVSQSPSNKVTEKGKDVELRCDPISGHTALYWYRQSLGQGLEFLIYFQGNSAPDKSGLPSDRFSAERTGGSVSTLTIQRTQQEDSAVYLCASSYRGGDQPQHFGDGTRLSIL.

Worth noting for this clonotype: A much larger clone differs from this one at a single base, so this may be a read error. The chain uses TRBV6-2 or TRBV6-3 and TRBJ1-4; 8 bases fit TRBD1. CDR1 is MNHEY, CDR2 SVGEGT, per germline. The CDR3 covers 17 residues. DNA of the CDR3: TGTGCCAGCAGTTTCTCGGGAGGACAGGGAACTAATGAAATACTGTTTTTT. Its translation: CASSFSGGQGTNEILFF.

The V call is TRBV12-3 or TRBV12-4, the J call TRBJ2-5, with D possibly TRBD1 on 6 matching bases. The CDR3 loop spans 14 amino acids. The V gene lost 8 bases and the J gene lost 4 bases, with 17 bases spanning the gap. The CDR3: CASGEQGWGETQYF. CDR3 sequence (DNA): TGTGCCAGCGGGGAACAGGGTTGGGGAGAGACCCAGTACTTC.

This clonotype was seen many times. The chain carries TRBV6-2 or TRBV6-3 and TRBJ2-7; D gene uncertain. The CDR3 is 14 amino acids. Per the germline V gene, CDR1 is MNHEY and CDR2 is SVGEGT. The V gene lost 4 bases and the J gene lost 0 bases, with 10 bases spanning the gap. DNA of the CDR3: TGTGCCAGCAGTTGGTCGGAGAGCTCCTACGAGCAGTACTTC. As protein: CASSWSESSYEQYF.

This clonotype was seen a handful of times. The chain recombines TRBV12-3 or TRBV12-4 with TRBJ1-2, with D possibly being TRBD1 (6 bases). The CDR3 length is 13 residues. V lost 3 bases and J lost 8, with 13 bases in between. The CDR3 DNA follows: TGTGCCAGCAGTTTTAGGGGGTTGTACGGCTACACCTTC. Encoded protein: CASSFRGLYGYTF.

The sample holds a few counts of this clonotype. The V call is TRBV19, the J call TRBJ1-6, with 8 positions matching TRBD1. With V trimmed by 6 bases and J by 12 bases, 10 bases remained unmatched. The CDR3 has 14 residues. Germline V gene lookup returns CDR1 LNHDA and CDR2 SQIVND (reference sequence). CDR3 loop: CASSTSGGPRPLHF. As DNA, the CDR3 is TGTGCCAGTAGCACATCAGGGGGCCCCCGACCCCTCCACTTT. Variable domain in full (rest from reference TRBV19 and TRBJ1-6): DGGITQSPKYLFRKEGQNVTLSCEQNLNHDAMYWYRQDPGQGLRLIYYSQIVNDFQKGDIAEGYSVSREKKESFPLTVTSAQKNPTAFYLCASSTSGGPRPLHFGNGTRLTVT.

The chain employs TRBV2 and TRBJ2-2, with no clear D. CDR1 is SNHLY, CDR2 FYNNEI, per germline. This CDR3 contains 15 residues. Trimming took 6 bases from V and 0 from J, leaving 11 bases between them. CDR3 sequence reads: CASRSDGANTGELFF. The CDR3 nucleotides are TGTGCCAGCAGGAGTGACGGCGCGAACACCGGGGAGCTGTTTTTT.

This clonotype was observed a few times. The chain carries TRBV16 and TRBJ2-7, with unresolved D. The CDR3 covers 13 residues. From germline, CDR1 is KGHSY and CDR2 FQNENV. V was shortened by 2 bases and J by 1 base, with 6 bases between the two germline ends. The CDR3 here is CASSQNMSYEQYV. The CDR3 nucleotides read TGTGCCAGCAGCCAAAATATGTCCTACGAGCAGTACGTC.

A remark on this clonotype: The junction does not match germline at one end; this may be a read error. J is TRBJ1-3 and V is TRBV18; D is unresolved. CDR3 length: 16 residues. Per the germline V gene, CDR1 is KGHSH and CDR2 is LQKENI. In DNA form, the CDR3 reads TGTACCAGCTCACCGGGAGGTGAAAGCTCTGGAAACACCATATATTTT. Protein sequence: CTSSPGGESSGNTIYF.

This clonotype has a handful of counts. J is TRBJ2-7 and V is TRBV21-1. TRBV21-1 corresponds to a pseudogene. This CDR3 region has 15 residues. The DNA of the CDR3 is TGTGCCAGCAGCAAACGAGTTCCGAAGTCCTACGAGCAGTACTTC. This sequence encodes CASSKRVPKSYEQYF.

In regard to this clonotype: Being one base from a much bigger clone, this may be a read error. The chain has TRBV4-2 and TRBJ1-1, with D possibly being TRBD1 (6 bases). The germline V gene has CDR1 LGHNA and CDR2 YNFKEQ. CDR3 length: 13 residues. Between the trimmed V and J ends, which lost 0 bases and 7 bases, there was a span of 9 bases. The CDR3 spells CASSQERDNEAFF. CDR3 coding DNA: TGTGCCAGCAGCCAAGAGAGGGACAATGAAGCTTTCTTT.

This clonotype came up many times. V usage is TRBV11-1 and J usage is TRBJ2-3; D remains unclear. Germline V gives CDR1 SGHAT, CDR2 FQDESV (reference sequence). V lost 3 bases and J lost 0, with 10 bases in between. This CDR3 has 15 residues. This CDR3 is CASSFEADSTDTQYF. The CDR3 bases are TGTGCCAGCAGCTTTGAGGCGGATAGCACAGATACGCAGTATTTT.

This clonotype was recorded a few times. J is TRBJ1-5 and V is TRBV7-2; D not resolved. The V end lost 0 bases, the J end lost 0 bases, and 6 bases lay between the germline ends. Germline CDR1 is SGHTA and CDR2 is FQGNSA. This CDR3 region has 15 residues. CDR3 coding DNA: TGTGCCAGCAGCTTAGCTCTGAATAGCAATCAGCCCCAGCATTTT. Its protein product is CASSLALNSNQPQHF.

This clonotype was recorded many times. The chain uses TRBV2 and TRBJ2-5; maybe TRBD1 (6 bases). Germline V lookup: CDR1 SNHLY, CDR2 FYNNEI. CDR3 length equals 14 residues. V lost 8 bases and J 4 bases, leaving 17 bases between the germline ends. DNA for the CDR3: TGTGCCAGCGGTAGGGGGTCCCGGGGAGAGACCCAGTACTTC. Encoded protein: CASGRGSRGETQYF.

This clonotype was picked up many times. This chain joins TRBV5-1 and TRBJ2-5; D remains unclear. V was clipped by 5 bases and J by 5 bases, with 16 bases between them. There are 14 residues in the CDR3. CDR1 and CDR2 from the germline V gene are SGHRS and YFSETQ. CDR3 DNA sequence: TGCGCCAGCAGTATATGGATGGGATACGAGACCCAGTACTTC. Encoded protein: CASSIWMGYETQYF. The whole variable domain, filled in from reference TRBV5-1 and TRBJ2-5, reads KAGVTQTPRYLIKTRGQQVTLSCSPISGHRSVSWYQQTPGQGLQFLFEYFSETQRNKGNFPGRFSGRQFSNSRSEMNVSTLELGDSALYLCASSIWMGYETQYFGPGTRLLVL.

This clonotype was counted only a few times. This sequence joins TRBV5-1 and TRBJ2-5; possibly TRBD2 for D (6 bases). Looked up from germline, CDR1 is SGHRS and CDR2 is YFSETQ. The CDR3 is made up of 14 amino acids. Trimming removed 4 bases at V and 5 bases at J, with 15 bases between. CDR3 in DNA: TGCGCCAGCAGCCCCGGGGGTGTCGGCGAGACCCAGTACTTC. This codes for CASSPGGVGETQYF.

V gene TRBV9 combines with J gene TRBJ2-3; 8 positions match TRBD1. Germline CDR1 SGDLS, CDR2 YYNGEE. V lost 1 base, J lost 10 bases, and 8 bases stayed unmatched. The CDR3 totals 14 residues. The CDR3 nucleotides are TGTGCCAGCAGCGTATTCGCAGGGGGCAATGCGCAGTATTTT. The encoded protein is CASSVFAGGNAQYF.

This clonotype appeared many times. The DNA for the CDR3 is TGTGCCAGCAGTGGCAGGGGTAATGAAAAACTGTTTTTT. It translates to CASSGRGNEKLFF. J is TRBJ1-4 and V is TRBV2; a possible D gene is TRBD1 (6 bases). The CDR3 runs 13 residues. Germline V CDR1 and CDR2: SNHLY, FYNNEI. The V end was cut by 4 bases, the J end by 4 bases, with 7 bases between.

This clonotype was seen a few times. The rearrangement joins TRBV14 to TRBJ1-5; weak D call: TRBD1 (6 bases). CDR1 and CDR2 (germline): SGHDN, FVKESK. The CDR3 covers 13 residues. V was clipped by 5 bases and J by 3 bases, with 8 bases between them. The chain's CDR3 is CASSTGPNQPQHF. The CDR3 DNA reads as TGTGCCAGCAGCACAGGGCCCAATCAGCCCCAGCATTTT.

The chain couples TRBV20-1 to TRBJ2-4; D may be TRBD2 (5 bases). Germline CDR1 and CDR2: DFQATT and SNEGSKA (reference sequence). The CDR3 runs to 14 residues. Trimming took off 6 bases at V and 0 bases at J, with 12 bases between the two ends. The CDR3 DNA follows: TGCAGTGCGAGGGAACAGTTAGCCAAAAACATTCAGTACTTC. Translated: CSAREQLAKNIQYF.